The clone carrying this TCR beta chain was counted a few times. Recruitment covered under 25 US areas and drew participants whose ages spanned roughly 18 to 100 years. Some clones are missing from TCRdb's copy, which holds only in-frame ones; the method was immunoSEQ multiplex PCR. Of 210,000 or so clones listed, around nine tenths were seen once; the top ten hold about 3.5%. The V gene's germline CDR1 is SGHNT and CDR2 YENEEA. This CDR3 comprises 15 residues. Trimming cost V 4 bases and J 7 bases; bases outside gene matches: 6. This sample stems from a study of blood T cell repertoires in COVID-19. Study-level information: PBMCs, B-cell-depleted T cells, or T cells were the source of the cDNA or gDNA that made up the material.

The source material was PBMCs or T cells enriched from blood (not recorded which). The chain couples TRBV11-3 to TRBJ2-1; 11 nucleotides agree with TRBD2. The TCR sequence derives from a woman younger than 45 who had been exposed to COVID-19. CDR3 region: CASSSLAGGRNEQFF. The CDR3 DNA reads TGTGCCAGCAGCTCCTTAGCGGGAGGGCGTAATGAGCAGTTCTTC.